The clone carrying this T cell receptor (beta chain) was observed a few times. The entry originates in a study of blood T cell repertoires in COVID-19. As for the study in general: The samples span acute and convalescent COVID-19 from the United States, Italy and Spain.

Clones were read by immunoSEQ multiplex PCR, and TCRdb kept only the in-frame ones, dropping some. Here the sample spans 110,000 or so clones, 84% being singletons. The CDR3 has 15 residues. V lost 5 bases and J lost 3; bases outside the gene matches: 6. Germline V gene lookup returns CDR1 MNHEY and CDR2 SMNVEV (reference sequence). The TCR comes from a woman aged 80 or over with active or convalescent COVID-19. The rearrangement uses TRBV27 and TRBJ2-2; 7 bases fit TRBD2. Material: peripheral blood. The DNA for the CDR3 is TGTGCCAGCAGTATGCGCGGGAGAGACACCGGGGAGCTGTTTTTT. As protein: CASSMRGRDTGELFF.